The present T cell receptor beta chain was sequenced within a study of T cell changes during pregnancy in multiple sclerosis. The table came from immunoSEQ multiplex PCR; TCRdb's copy has only in-frame clones and leaves some out. The sample has tens of thousands of clones; roughly 87% are singletons. CDR1 and CDR2 from the germline V gene are SGHTA and FQGNSA. The V gene lost 1 base and the J gene lost 10 bases, with 11 bases spanning the gap. This CDR3 has 13 residues. This clone was detected only once. This sequence joins TRBV7-2 and TRBJ2-1; D is undetermined. The origin of this receptor is a female donor with multiple sclerosis, enrolled in a pregnancy study. The sample consisted of CD8+ T cells from peripheral blood mononuclear cells, taken after pregnancy. The CDR3 sequence: CASSLGSSGEQFF. DNA of the CDR3: TGTGCCAGCAGCTTAGGGTCCAGTGGCGAGCAGTTCTTC.